These 21 T cell receptor beta chains share one sample of origin, sequenced in a study of early T cells in non-severe SARS-CoV-2 infection. MiXCR was run by TCRdb on the 5' RACE reads, yielding one entry per CDR3 protein. The repertoire has more than 65,000 distinct CDR3 sequences, 12% of them found once; the top ten carry 3.9%. Sequencing was performed on whole blood. Receptor source: an adult who was a healthcare worker with PCR-confirmed SARS-CoV-2 infection or an uninfected control (not recorded which).

This clonotype was seen repeatedly, ten times or more. V usage is TRBV2 and J usage is TRBJ1-4; 11 bases are shared with TRBD1. The CDR3 runs 15 residues. Germline CDR1 SNHLY, CDR2 FYNNEI. V lost 7 bases, J lost 3 bases, and 4 bases stayed unmatched. The CDR3 protein is CASKDRGRANEKLFF. The CDR3, as DNA: TGTGCCAGCAAGGACAGGGGGCGGGCTAATGAAAAACTGTTTTTT.

This clonotype was seen ten or more times. The chain employs TRBV7-6 and TRBJ2-5, with D perhaps TRBD1 (6 bases). The V and J ends lost 3 bases and 1 base respectively, with 9 bases between them. This CDR3 has 14 residues. Germline V CDR1 and CDR2: SGHVS, FNYEAQ. The chain's CDR3 is CASSFDRPQETQYF. The DNA for the CDR3 is TGTGCCAGCAGCTTCGACAGGCCCCAAGAGACCCAGTACTTC.

The chain has TRBV5-1 and TRBJ2-7, with D perhaps being TRBD1 or TRBD2 (5 bases each). Germline loops: CDR1 SGHRS, CDR2 YFSETQ. CDR3 length: 14 amino acids. Trimming removed 3 bases from V and 0 bases from J, with 10 bases in between. The CDR3 region is CASSWDGFSYEQYF. CDR3 sequence (DNA): TGCGCCAGCAGCTGGGACGGGTTCTCCTACGAGCAGTACTTC.

This clonotype was detected many times. The chain employs TRBV7-8 and TRBJ2-2; either TRBD1 or TRBD2 may supply D (5 bases each). This CDR3 contains 17 residues. The ends were cut back, 6 bases at V and 1 base at J, with 18 bases in the middle. Germline loops: CDR1 SGHVS, CDR2 FQNEAQ. This chain's CDR3 is CASSFLGTLQNTGELFF. CDR3 coding DNA: TGTGCCAGCAGTTTCCTAGGGACCCTACAGAACACCGGGGAGCTGTTTTTT.

The rearrangement links TRBV5-1 to TRBJ2-5; D not resolved. The CDR3 spans 13 residues. Trimming pared 3 bases from V and 4 bases from J, leaving 10 bases between. CDR1 SGHRS and CDR2 YFSETQ come from the germline V gene. CDR3 in DNA: TGCGCCAGCAGCTCAGGACCTACAGAGACCCAGTACTTC. Protein: CASSSGPTETQYF.

This clonotype was seen ten or more times. V and J are TRBV28 and TRBJ2-3, with a weak D call TRBD2 (6 bases). The CDR3 runs to 15 residues. Germline assignment: CDR1 MDHEN and CDR2 SYDVKM. Trimming stripped 4 bases from V and 0 bases from J, with 11 bases between. CDR3 sequence reads: CASSSGDTSTDTQYF. The CDR3 DNA is TGTGCCAGCAGTTCGGGGGATACTAGCACAGATACGCAGTATTTT.

This rearrangement joins TRBV12-3 or TRBV12-4 to TRBJ2-2; D unclear. This CDR3 spans 13 amino acids. With 6 bases removed from V and 8 bases from J, the gap between germline ends came to 13 bases. CDR3 sequence: CASSPGPIGELFF. CDR3 bases: TGTGCCAGCAGCCCAGGACCTATAGGGGAGCTGTTTTTT.

In this sample, this clonotype turned up a few times. The rearrangement uses TRBV7-8 and TRBJ2-7; TRBD2 might be the D (6 bases). The CDR3 spans 14 residues. Trimming pared 1 base from V and 3 bases from J, leaving 10 bases between. The germline V gene has CDR1 SGHVS and CDR2 FQNEAQ. The chain's CDR3 is CASSLGDLNYEQYF. CDR3 nucleotide sequence: TGTGCCAGCAGCTTAGGGGACTTAAACTACGAGCAGTACTTC.

Ten or more counts support this clonotype. The genes are TRBV29-1 and TRBJ2-5; maybe TRBD1 (6 bases). The CDR3 totals 14 residues. Deletions cut 2 bases from V and 2 bases from J, with 12 bases between. Germline V gives CDR1 SQVTM, CDR2 ANQGSEA. CDR3 protein: CSVERRTEQETQYF. CDR3 nucleotide sequence: TGCAGCGTTGAAAGGCGGACAGAGCAAGAGACCCAGTACTTC.

The table lists this clonotype with a few counts. The chain combines TRBV20-1 with TRBJ1-1; D is possibly TRBD1 (5 bases). Germline-derived CDR1 and CDR2 are DFQATT and SNEGSKA (reference sequence). The V end was cut by 6 bases, the J end by 3 bases, with 14 bases between. This CDR3 region has 13 residues. This CDR3 reads CSARDGLDTEAFF. CDR3 in DNA: TGCAGTGCCCGGGACGGCCTGGACACTGAAGCTTTCTTT.

This clonotype was seen ten or more times. Compared with germline, one end of the junction differs, possibly owing to a read error. The chain carries TRBV7-3 and TRBJ1-6; D remains ambiguous. The CDR3 length is 14 residues. Germline-derived CDR1 and CDR2 are SGHTA and FQGTGA. CDR3 sequence (DNA): TGCGCCAGCAGCTCCGCCGCTTATAATTCACCCCTCCACTTT. This gives the protein CASSSAAYNSPLHF.

This clonotype is large by share. V gene TRBV29-1 combines with J gene TRBJ2-1; the D is unclear. Germline CDR1 is SQVTM and CDR2 is ANQGSEA. Trimming cost V 3 bases and J 7 bases, with 10 bases left between them. This CDR3 is 12 amino acids long. The CDR3 loop is CSVDVIANEQFF. The CDR3 nucleotides read TGCAGCGTTGACGTTATCGCTAATGAGCAGTTCTTC.

This sequence joins TRBV14 and TRBJ2-1; 8 bases map to TRBD2. This CDR3 region has 13 residues. Losses at the gene ends were 6 bases for V and 9 bases for J; bases not matched to a gene: 7. Germline CDR1 and CDR2: SGHDN and FVKESK. CDR3 coding DNA: TGTGCCAGCAGACTAACTAGCGGTGGTGAGCAGTTCTTC. Protein sequence: CASRLTSGGEQFF.

The table lists this clonotype with a few counts. This chain connects TRBV20-1 to TRBJ1-2, with a tentative D call TRBD1 (5 bases). CDR1 and CDR2 from the germline V gene are DFQATT and SNEGSKA (reference sequence). With 3 bases removed from V and 1 base from J, the gap between germline ends came to 6 bases. The CDR3 has 12 residues. The CDR3 protein is CSARDNNYGYTF. CDR3 nucleotides: TGCAGTGCTAGGGACAATAACTATGGCTACACCTTC.

The chain combines TRBV7-2 with TRBJ1-1; D gene uncertain. Germline V CDR1 and CDR2: SGHTA, FQGNSA. This CDR3 contains 15 residues. Trimming left V 5 bases short and J 5 bases short, with 18 bases between. The CDR3 DNA sequence: TGTGCCAGCAGCCCGGACCCCACAGCTTGGACTGAAGCTTTCTTT. Its protein product is CASSPDPTAWTEAFF.

There are a few counts of this clonotype. The CDR3 protein is CASSPVDRVNSPLHF. As DNA, the CDR3 is TGTGCCAGCAGTCCAGTTGACAGGGTCAATTCACCCCTCCACTTT. This chain connects TRBV6-6 to TRBJ1-6, with 7 bases aligning to TRBD1. The trim removed 5 bases at V and 7 bases at J, leaving 8 bases unmatched. Germline V lookup: CDR1 MNHNY, CDR2 SVGAGI (reference sequence). CDR3 length: 15 residues.

The J gene is TRBJ1-1, the V gene TRBV7-6; a weak D match, TRBD1 (5 bases). Germline CDR1 is SGHVS and CDR2 is FNYEAQ. The CDR3 extends over 12 amino acids. The germline V and J ends were trimmed by 4 bases and 8 bases, with 11 bases remaining between them. The CDR3 DNA is TGTGCCAGCAGCTCCGCCGGGGCGGAAGCTTTCTTT. It encodes CASSSAGAEAFF. Full variable domain (rest looked up from reference TRBV7-6 and TRBJ1-1): GAGVSQSPRYKVTKRGQDVALRCDPISGHVSLYWYRQALGQGPEFLTYFNYEAQQDKSGLPNDRFSAERPEGSISTLTIQRTEQRDSAMYRCASSSAGAEAFFGQGTRLTVV.

The chain employs TRBV7-9 and TRBJ2-5, with unresolved D. This CDR3 is built from 13 residues. Germline CDR1 is SEHNR and CDR2 is FQNEAQ (reference sequence). V lost 2 bases and J 2 bases, leaving 6 bases between the germline ends. This CDR3 reads CASSLQTQETQYF. For the CDR3, the DNA is TGTGCCAGCAGCTTACAGACTCAAGAGACCCAGTACTTC.

This clonotype came up many times. V is TRBV7-9 and J is TRBJ2-1; the D gene is possibly TRBD2 (6 bases). Trimming cost V 2 bases and J 5 bases, with 13 bases left between them. CDR1 is SEHNR, CDR2 FQNEAQ, per germline (reference sequence). This CDR3 region has 15 residues. CDR3 coding DNA: TGTGCCAGCAGCTTACCGGGACTTATCAACAATGAGCAGTTCTTC. Amino acids: CASSLPGLINNEQFF.

This clonotype was counted only a few times. The chain recombines TRBV4-1 with TRBJ1-3; D is ambiguous. This CDR3 contains 17 residues. V dropped 0 bases and J dropped 4 bases, with 16 bases sitting between them. CDR1 and CDR2 from the germline V gene are MGHRA and YSYEKL. The chain's CDR3 is CASSQDPSSGYGNTIYF. As DNA, the CDR3 is TGCGCCAGCAGCCAAGATCCCTCGTCGGGATACGGAAACACCATATATTTT.

V is TRBV5-4 and J is TRBJ1-1; a weak D match, TRBD1 (5 bases). Germline-derived CDR1 and CDR2 are SGHNT and YYREEE (reference sequence). V lost 9 bases, J lost 0 bases, and 24 bases lay in between. The CDR3 is made up of 17 amino acids. The CDR3 here is CATALGLGGGMNTEAFF. The CDR3 DNA reads TGTGCCACCGCCTTGGGGCTTGGCGGAGGAATGAACACTGAAGCTTTCTTT.